This T cell receptor (beta chain) was sequenced during a study of blood T cell repertoires in COVID-19. Across the whole study: Sites across the United States, Italy and Spain contributed samples from acute and convalescent COVID-19. PBMCs, B-cell-depleted T cells, or T cells provided the cDNA or gDNA that made up the material.

The authors' processing: Nucleated cell counts were estimated from reference gene primer amplification. The protocol was immunoSEQ multiplex PCR, while the TCRdb copy is restricted to in-frame clones and leaves out a portion. That table is the source of V, J and clone size, and D and trimming were worked out from the DNA. The top ten clones hold 1.5% of a sample with about 260,000 clones, roughly 89% of them seen once. The V end lost 3 bases, the J end lost 0 bases, and 12 bases lay between the germline ends. Germline CDR1 reads LNHDA; CDR2 reads SQIVND (reference sequence). The CDR3 length is 16 residues.

The chain recombines TRBV19 with TRBJ2-1, with D maybe TRBD2 (6 bases). The sample comprised peripheral blood. The sequence came from a woman in her 40s who had recovered from COVID-19. The CDR3 sequence is CASSILRGSSYNEQFF. In DNA form, the CDR3 reads TGTGCCAGTAGTATCCTCCGGGGGAGCTCCTACAATGAGCAGTTCTTC.